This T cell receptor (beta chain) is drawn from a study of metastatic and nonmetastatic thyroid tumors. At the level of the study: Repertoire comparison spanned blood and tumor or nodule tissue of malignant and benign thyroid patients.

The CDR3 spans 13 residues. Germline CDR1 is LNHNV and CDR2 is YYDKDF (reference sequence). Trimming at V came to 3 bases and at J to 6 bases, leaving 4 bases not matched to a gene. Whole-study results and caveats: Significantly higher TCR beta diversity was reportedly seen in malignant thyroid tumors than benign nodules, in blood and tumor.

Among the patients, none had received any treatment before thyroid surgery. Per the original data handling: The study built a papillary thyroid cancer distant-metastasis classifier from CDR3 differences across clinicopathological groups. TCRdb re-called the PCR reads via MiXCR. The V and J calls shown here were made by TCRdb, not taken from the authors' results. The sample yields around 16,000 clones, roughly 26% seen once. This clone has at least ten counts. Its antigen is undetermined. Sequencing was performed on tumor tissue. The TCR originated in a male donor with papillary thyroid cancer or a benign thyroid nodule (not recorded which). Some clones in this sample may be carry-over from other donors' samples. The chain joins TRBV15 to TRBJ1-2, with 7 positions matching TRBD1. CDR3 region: CATSSRQGNGYTF. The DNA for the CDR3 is TGTGCCACCAGCAGCAGACAGGGAAATGGCTACACCTTC.